Listed below are T cell receptor beta chains from one sample, sequenced in a study of T cells in localized non-small cell lung cancer. Here immunoSEQ multiplex PCR was the method, and the copy in TCRdb shows in-frame clones only, minus some. The table has approximately 89,000 clones, around 82% seen once. Source: PBMCs, taken before any cancer treatment. These receptors were obtained from a man aged 40 to 70 with stage II squamous cell lung carcinoma. The CDR3 runs from the conserved cysteine through the conserved F or W. Fields, in order: V gene, clone size, D gene, J gene, CDR3 length, CDR3 protein, CDR3 DNA. The D gene is left open where the match is weak. Clone size is given for some rows only: seen once, a few or many times, or a class if the clone is expanded.

V gene: TRBV2
clone size: -
D gene: TRBD2
J gene: TRBJ2-5
CDR3 length: 13
CDR3 protein: CASTGTNGETQYF
CDR3 DNA: TGTGCCAGCACCGGGACTAATGGAGAGACCCAGTACTTC

V gene: TRBV7-3
clone size: -
D gene: -
J gene: TRBJ2-5
CDR3 length: 15
CDR3 protein: CASSLTTAGGETQYF
CDR3 DNA: TGTGCCAGCAGCTTAACAACCGCCGGCGGGGAGACCCAGTACTTC

V gene: TRBV7-3
clone size: -
D gene: -
J gene: TRBJ2-3
CDR3 length: 15
CDR3 protein: CASSVRGTSTDTQYF
CDR3 DNA: TGTGCCAGCAGCGTAAGAGGTACTAGCACAGATACGCAGTATTTT

V gene: TRBV5-1
clone size: -
D gene: -
J gene: TRBJ2-1
CDR3 length: 17
CDR3 protein: CASSFPGLISPYNEQFF
CDR3 DNA: TGCGCCAGCAGTTTCCCGGGACTTATAAGCCCCTACAATGAGCAGTTCTTC

V gene: TRBV19
clone size: -
D gene: TRBD2
J gene: TRBJ2-1
CDR3 length: 14
CDR3 protein: CASSIEAGAYEQFF
CDR3 DNA: TGTGCCAGTAGTATTGAAGCGGGAGCATATGAGCAGTTCTTC

V gene: TRBV6-6
clone size: -
D gene: -
J gene: TRBJ2-6
CDR3 length: 15
CDR3 protein: CASSPISSGANVLTF
CDR3 DNA: TGTGCCAGCAGCCCGATTAGCTCTGGGGCCAACGTCCTGACTTTC

V gene: TRBV7-3
clone size: -
D gene: -
J gene: TRBJ1-1
CDR3 length: 15
CDR3 protein: CASSPRGVQSTEAFF
CDR3 DNA: TGTGCCAGCAGCCCCCGGGGAGTCCAGAGCACTGAAGCTTTCTTT

V gene: TRBV4-3
clone size: -
D gene: -
J gene: TRBJ1-5
CDR3 length: 13
CDR3 protein: CASSQGPYEPQHF
CDR3 DNA: TGCGCCAGCAGCCAAGGACCCTATGAGCCCCAGCATTTT

V gene: TRBV7-2
clone size: few
D gene: -
J gene: TRBJ2-7
CDR3 length: 13
CDR3 protein: CASSLGAFGEQYF
CDR3 DNA: TGTGCCAGCAGCTTAGGAGCCTTCGGCGAGCAGTACTTC

V gene: TRBV9
clone size: -
D gene: -
J gene: TRBJ2-6
CDR3 length: 14
CDR3 protein: CASSVDHRAVVLTF
CDR3 DNA: TGTGCCAGCAGCGTAGACCACAGGGCCGTAGTCCTGACTTTC

V gene: TRBV16
clone size: -
D gene: TRBD2
J gene: TRBJ2-1
CDR3 length: 13
CDR3 protein: CASSRSGNNEQFF
CDR3 DNA: TGTGCCAGCAGCCGCAGCGGGAACAATGAGCAGTTCTTC

V gene: TRBV7-8
clone size: medium-sized
D gene: -
J gene: TRBJ1-1
CDR3 length: 14
CDR3 protein: CASSPLEVNTEAFF
CDR3 DNA: TGTGCCAGCAGCCCCCTAGAAGTGAACACTGAAGCTTTCTTT

V gene: TRBV5-1
clone size: once
D gene: -
J gene: TRBJ2-3
CDR3 length: 15
CDR3 protein: CASSLAGARPDTQYF
CDR3 DNA: TGCGCCAGCAGCTTGGCGGGGGCCCGGCCAGATACGCAGTATTTT

V gene: TRBV5-4
clone size: -
D gene: -
J gene: TRBJ2-3
CDR3 length: 14
CDR3 protein: CASSLASDTDTQYF
CDR3 DNA: TGTGCCAGCAGCTTGGCGAGTGACACAGATACGCAGTATTTT

V gene: TRBV12-5
clone size: -
D gene: -
J gene: TRBJ2-3
CDR3 length: 11
CDR3 protein: CASGQGSRLYF
CDR3 DNA: TGTGCTAGTGGTCAAGGGAGTCGGCTGTATTTT

V gene: TRBV28
clone size: -
D gene: -
J gene: TRBJ1-2
CDR3 length: 13
CDR3 protein: CASRIASNYGYTF
CDR3 DNA: TGTGCCAGCAGGATCGCTTCTAACTATGGCTACACCTTC

V gene: TRBV5-4
clone size: -
D gene: -
J gene: TRBJ1-1
CDR3 length: 17
CDR3 protein: CASSLGERRWRDTEAFF
CDR3 DNA: TGTGCCAGCAGCTTGGGGGAGAGACGGTGGCGGGACACTGAAGCTTTCTTT

V gene: TRBV5-1
clone size: -
D gene: TRBD2
J gene: TRBJ2-5
CDR3 length: 19
CDR3 protein: CASSSGTGGGLAGAETQYF
CDR3 DNA: TGCGCCAGCAGCTCCGGGACAGGGGGAGGACTAGCGGGAGCAGAGACCCAGTACTTC

V gene: TRBV7-8
clone size: -
D gene: TRBD2
J gene: TRBJ2-3
CDR3 length: 14
CDR3 protein: CASTSAGVRDTQYF
CDR3 DNA: TGTGCCAGCACTTCGGCGGGGGTCCGGGATACGCAGTATTTT

V gene: TRBV11-3
clone size: -
D gene: -
J gene: TRBJ2-2
CDR3 length: 16
CDR3 protein: CASSPRAGQNTGELFF
CDR3 DNA: TGTGCCAGCAGCCCCCGGGCAGGGCAGAACACCGGGGAGCTGTTTTTT

V gene: TRBV7-7
clone size: few
D gene: -
J gene: TRBJ2-5
CDR3 length: 14
CDR3 protein: CASSLITRKETQYF
CDR3 DNA: TGTGCTAGCAGCCTCATTACACGGAAAGAGACCCAGTACTTC

V gene: TRBV5-1
clone size: -
D gene: -
J gene: TRBJ2-7
CDR3 length: 15
CDR3 protein: CASSLVGQSSYEQYF
CDR3 DNA: TGCGCCAGCAGCTTGGTCGGACAGAGCTCCTACGAGCAGTACTTC

V gene: TRBV19
clone size: -
D gene: TRBD1
J gene: TRBJ2-7
CDR3 length: 14
CDR3 protein: CATKPRDRGDEQYF
CDR3 DNA: TGTGCCACCAAGCCCCGGGACAGGGGAGACGAGCAGTACTTC

V gene: TRBV6-6
clone size: -
D gene: -
J gene: TRBJ1-5
CDR3 length: 13
CDR3 protein: CASSYPSIEPQHF
CDR3 DNA: TGTGCCAGCAGTTACCCCTCTATAGAGCCCCAGCATTTT

V gene: TRBV6-6
clone size: -
D gene: -
J gene: TRBJ1-5
CDR3 length: 13
CDR3 protein: CASSYPGNQPQHF
CDR3 DNA: TGTGCCAGCAGTTACCCGGGCAATCAGCCCCAGCATTTT

V gene: TRBV7-7
clone size: -
D gene: -
J gene: TRBJ2-5
CDR3 length: 13
CDR3 protein: CASSPVIQETQYF
CDR3 DNA: TGTGCTAGCAGCCCCGTAATCCAAGAGACCCAGTACTTC

V gene: TRBV5-1
clone size: -
D gene: -
J gene: TRBJ1-4
CDR3 length: 15
CDR3 protein: CASSLEADTGEKLFF
CDR3 DNA: TGCGCCAGCAGCTTGGAAGCCGATACCGGGGAAAAACTGTTTTTT

V gene: TRBV28
clone size: -
D gene: -
J gene: TRBJ1-3
CDR3 length: 14
CDR3 protein: CASKTEFSGNTIYF
CDR3 DNA: TGTGCCAGTAAAACAGAGTTCTCTGGAAACACCATATATTTT

V gene: TRBV14
clone size: -
D gene: -
J gene: TRBJ2-1
CDR3 length: 12
CDR3 protein: CASSPYRGEQFF
CDR3 DNA: TGTGCCAGCAGCCCTTACCGGGGTGAGCAGTTCTTC

V gene: TRBV5-4
clone size: once
D gene: -
J gene: TRBJ2-5
CDR3 length: 15
CDR3 protein: CASSLDPQGRETQYF
CDR3 DNA: TGTGCCAGCAGCTTGGACCCCCAGGGGCGAGAGACCCAGTACTTC

V gene: TRBV20-1
clone size: once
D gene: -
J gene: TRBJ1-2
CDR3 length: 11
CDR3 protein: CSAVDGSGYTF
CDR3 DNA: TGCAGTGCTGTGGACGGGAGTGGCTACACCTTC

V gene: TRBV6-6
clone size: -
D gene: -
J gene: TRBJ1-5
CDR3 length: 15
CDR3 protein: CASSSKGGGNQPQHF
CDR3 DNA: TGTGCCAGCAGTTCCAAGGGGGGAGGCAATCAGCCCCAGCATTTT

V gene: TRBV6-6
clone size: -
D gene: TRBD1
J gene: TRBJ2-7
CDR3 length: 14
CDR3 protein: CASRRQGASYEQYF
CDR3 DNA: TGTGCCAGCAGAAGACAGGGGGCCTCCTACGAGCAGTACTTC

V gene: TRBV9
clone size: -
D gene: TRBD1
J gene: TRBJ1-6
CDR3 length: 15
CDR3 protein: CASSVEWTGLSPLHF
CDR3 DNA: TGTGCCAGCAGCGTAGAATGGACAGGGCTTTCACCCCTCCACTTT

V gene: TRBV27
clone size: -
D gene: TRBD2
J gene: TRBJ2-1
CDR3 length: 15
CDR3 protein: CASSPRTSGRDEQFF
CDR3 DNA: TGTGCCAGCAGTCCTCGGACTAGCGGGAGGGATGAGCAGTTCTTC

V gene: TRBV5-4
clone size: few
D gene: -
J gene: TRBJ2-1
CDR3 length: 12
CDR3 protein: CASSLKANEQFF
CDR3 DNA: TGTGCCAGCAGCTTGAAAGCGAATGAGCAGTTCTTC

V gene: TRBV5-5
clone size: once
D gene: -
J gene: TRBJ2-7
CDR3 length: 15
CDR3 protein: CASSLAGRGGYEQYF
CDR3 DNA: TGTGCCAGCAGCTTGGCCGGCAGGGGTGGATACGAGCAGTACTTC

V gene: TRBV30
clone size: few
D gene: TRBD1
J gene: TRBJ1-5
CDR3 length: 16
CDR3 protein: CAWRGQGAWSNQPQHF
CDR3 DNA: TGTGCCTGGCGAGGACAGGGGGCCTGGAGCAATCAGCCCCAGCATTTT

V gene: TRBV28
clone size: -
D gene: -
J gene: TRBJ1-2
CDR3 length: 13
CDR3 protein: CASTLNRVGGYTF
CDR3 DNA: TGTGCCAGCACTCTAAACAGGGTAGGGGGCTACACCTTC

V gene: TRBV2
clone size: -
D gene: -
J gene: TRBJ2-7
CDR3 length: 15
CDR3 protein: CASSDATGLPTGQYF
CDR3 DNA: TGTGCCAGCAGTGACGCAACGGGACTTCCTACGGGGCAGTACTTC

V gene: TRBV28
clone size: -
D gene: -
J gene: TRBJ1-2
CDR3 length: 15
CDR3 protein: CASSLLKKGNYGYTF
CDR3 DNA: TGTGCCAGCAGTTTATTGAAGAAGGGAAACTATGGCTACACCTTC

V gene: TRBV28
clone size: -
D gene: TRBD1
J gene: TRBJ2-7
CDR3 length: 18
CDR3 protein: CASSPGTGFRRSSYEQYF
CDR3 DNA: TGTGCCAGCAGTCCCGGGACAGGGTTTAGGCGAAGCTCCTACGAGCAGTACTTC

V gene: TRBV5-1
clone size: -
D gene: TRBD2
J gene: TRBJ2-3
CDR3 length: 15
CDR3 protein: CASSWASGDADTQYF
CDR3 DNA: TGCGCCAGCAGCTGGGCTAGCGGGGATGCAGATACGCAGTATTTT

V gene: TRBV28
clone size: -
D gene: TRBD1
J gene: TRBJ2-1
CDR3 length: 15
CDR3 protein: CASSRPGQGENEQFF
CDR3 DNA: TGTGCCAGCAGTCGGCCGGGACAGGGGGAGAATGAGCAGTTCTTC

V gene: TRBV6-1
clone size: once
D gene: -
J gene: TRBJ1-3
CDR3 length: 15
CDR3 protein: CASTVDRSSGNTIYF
CDR3 DNA: TGTGCCAGCACCGTAGACAGGAGCTCTGGAAACACCATATATTTT

V gene: TRBV6-1
clone size: -
D gene: TRBD1
J gene: TRBJ1-5
CDR3 length: 13
CDR3 protein: CASSENYEGTEHF
CDR3 DNA: TGTGCCAGCAGTGAAAACTACGAGGGGACAGAGCATTTT

V gene: TRBV5-1
clone size: -
D gene: TRBD1
J gene: TRBJ1-2
CDR3 length: 14
CDR3 protein: CASSRGQWDYGYTF
CDR3 DNA: TGCGCCAGCAGCCGGGGACAGTGGGACTATGGCTACACCTTC

V gene: TRBV27
clone size: -
D gene: TRBD1
J gene: TRBJ2-2
CDR3 length: 15
CDR3 protein: CASGYRGRDTGELFF
CDR3 DNA: TGTGCCAGCGGATACAGGGGGCGCGACACCGGGGAGCTGTTTTTT

V gene: TRBV9
clone size: -
D gene: TRBD2
J gene: TRBJ2-1
CDR3 length: 18
CDR3 protein: CASSFQTSGRALSNEQFF
CDR3 DNA: TGTGCCAGCAGCTTTCAGACTAGCGGGAGGGCCCTCAGCAATGAGCAGTTCTTC

V gene: TRBV7-2
clone size: -
D gene: TRBD1
J gene: TRBJ1-5
CDR3 length: 18
CDR3 protein: CASSLGTGGMGGNQPQHF
CDR3 DNA: TGTGCCAGCAGCTTAGGTACAGGGGGGATGGGGGGCAATCAGCCCCAGCATTTT

V gene: TRBV30
clone size: -
D gene: -
J gene: TRBJ1-1
CDR3 length: 14
CDR3 protein: CAWSQGEGYTEAFF
CDR3 DNA: TGTGCCTGGAGTCAGGGAGAGGGTTACACTGAAGCTTTCTTT

V gene: TRBV18
clone size: -
D gene: -
J gene: TRBJ2-7
CDR3 length: 14
CDR3 protein: CASSPRSQSGEQYF
CDR3 DNA: TGTGCCAGCTCACCAAGGTCCCAGTCGGGCGAGCAGTACTTC

V gene: TRBV4-1
clone size: -
D gene: -
J gene: TRBJ1-5
CDR3 length: 13
CDR3 protein: CASSQGDWEPQHF
CDR3 DNA: TGCGCCAGCAGCCAAGGTGACTGGGAGCCCCAGCATTTT

V gene: TRBV7-7
clone size: -
D gene: TRBD2
J gene: TRBJ2-2
CDR3 length: 16
CDR3 protein: CASSPETSGRAGELFF
CDR3 DNA: TGTGCTAGCAGCCCCGAGACTAGCGGGAGAGCCGGGGAGCTGTTTTTT

V gene: TRBV4-3
clone size: -
D gene: TRBD1
J gene: TRBJ2-7
CDR3 length: 20
CDR3 protein: CASSQDGAGGALPLSSEQYF
CDR3 DNA: TGCGCCAGCAGCCAAGATGGGGCAGGGGGCGCGTTGCCCCTTTCAAGCGAGCAGTACTTC

V gene: TRBV11-2
clone size: once
D gene: TRBD2
J gene: TRBJ2-1
CDR3 length: 16
CDR3 protein: CASSQAGSISYNEQFF
CDR3 DNA: TGTGCCAGCAGCCAAGCGGGATCGATATCCTACAATGAGCAGTTCTTC

V gene: TRBV28
clone size: -
D gene: TRBD2
J gene: TRBJ2-1
CDR3 length: 15
CDR3 protein: CASSLSGTRRYEQFF
CDR3 DNA: TGTGCCAGCAGTTTAAGCGGGACTAGACGCTATGAGCAGTTCTTC

V gene: TRBV9
clone size: -
D gene: -
J gene: TRBJ2-3
CDR3 length: 16
CDR3 protein: CASSRVKETSTDTQYF
CDR3 DNA: TGTGCCAGCAGCCGCGTTAAGGAGACTAGCACAGATACGCAGTATTTT

V gene: TRBV7-3
clone size: -
D gene: TRBD1
J gene: TRBJ2-2
CDR3 length: 17
CDR3 protein: CASSLMVTGGASGELFF
CDR3 DNA: TGTGCCAGCAGCTTAATGGTGACAGGGGGCGCGAGCGGGGAGCTGTTTTTT

V gene: TRBV7-9
clone size: -
D gene: -
J gene: TRBJ2-5
CDR3 length: 15
CDR3 protein: CASSPLAGLQETQYF
CDR3 DNA: TGTGCCAGCAGCCCTCTTGCAGGTCTCCAAGAGACCCAGTACTTC